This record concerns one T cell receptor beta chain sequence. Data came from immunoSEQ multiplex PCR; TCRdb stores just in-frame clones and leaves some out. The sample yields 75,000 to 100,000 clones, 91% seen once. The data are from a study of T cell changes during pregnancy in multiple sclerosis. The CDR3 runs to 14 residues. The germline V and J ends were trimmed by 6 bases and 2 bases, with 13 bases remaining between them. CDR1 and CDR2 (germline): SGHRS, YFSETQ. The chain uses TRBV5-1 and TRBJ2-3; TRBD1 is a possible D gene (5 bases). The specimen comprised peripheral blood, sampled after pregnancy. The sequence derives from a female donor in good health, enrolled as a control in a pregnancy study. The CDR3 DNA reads TGCGCCAGCATGCAGGGCCAACCCACAGATACGCAGTATTTT. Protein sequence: CASMQGQPTDTQYF.